One sample yielded the 13 T cell receptor beta chains listed below, sequenced in a study of OX40 agonist ivuxolimab in advanced cancers. Library generation was performed with the immunoSEQ multiplex PCR assay. The immuneACCESS repertoire file appears here via TCRdb, limited to in-frame rearrangements. These files lack a portion of the clones; in checked studies, under half of the deficit traces to unresolved V genes, and the cause of the others is not known. The sample yields approximately 50,000 clones; approximately 91% were counted once. The top ten hold roughly 0.76% of the sample. The sample was CD4+ or CD8+ T cells sorted from blood, taken in a trial of the OX40 agonist ivuxolimab. These receptors came from an adult with an advanced solid tumor such as melanoma, head and neck, liver or kidney cancer.

The chain combines TRBV11-2 with TRBJ2-7, with unresolved D. CDR3 length equals 13 residues. Trimming pared 5 bases from V and 1 base from J, leaving 9 bases between. Germline V CDR1 and CDR2: SGHAT, FQNNGV. The CDR3 region has the DNA TGTGCCAGCAGCCGACTGATTTCCTACGAGCAGTACTTC. It codes for CASSRLISYEQYF. The entire variable domain, with the rest obtained from reference TRBV11-2 and TRBJ2-7, is as follows: EAGVAQSPRYKIIEKRQSVAFWCNPISGHATLYWYQQILGQGPKLLIQFQNNGVVDDSQLPKDRFSAERLKGVDSTLKIQPAKLEDSAVYLCASSRLISYEQYFGPGTRLTVT.

Only one count was recorded for this clone. This rearrangement joins TRBV6-1 to TRBJ2-1; D is possibly TRBD2 (5 bases). The V gene lost 2 bases and the J gene lost 0 bases, with 8 bases spanning the gap. CDR3 length equals 15 residues. Germline V gene lookup returns CDR1 MNHNS and CDR2 SASEGT. The CDR3 loop reads CASSEPGNSYNEQFF. The CDR3 region has the DNA TGTGCCAGCAGTGAACCGGGGAACTCCTACAATGAGCAGTTCTTC.

The CDR3 coding sequence is TGTGCCAGCAGCAAAGGCGGCGGCCTAAGCACAGATACGCAGTATTTT. Translating gives CASSKGGGLSTDTQYF. This sequence joins TRBV21-1 and TRBJ2-3; TRBD2, the table's D call, lacks a check against the DNA. TRBV21-1 is classified as a pseudogene. The CDR3 is 16 residues long.

J is TRBJ2-7 and V is TRBV2; D gene unclear. Trimming took 1 base from V and 5 from J, leaving 0 bases between them. The germline gives CDR1 SNHLY, CDR2 FYNNEI. This CDR3 has 10 amino acids. CDR3 region: CASSEDEQYF. For the CDR3, the DNA is TGTGCCAGCAGTGAAGACGAGCAGTACTTC.

This chain uses TRBV6-5 with TRBJ1-5; weak D call: TRBD1 (5 bases). This CDR3 has 13 amino acids. Germline CDR1 and CDR2: MNHEY and SVGAGI. The ends were cut back, 6 bases at V and 3 bases at J, with 9 bases in the middle. The CDR3, as DNA: TGTGCCAGCAGAAGGGACGACAATCAGCCCCAGCATTTT. Translated, it gives CASRRDDNQPQHF.

The CDR3 region has the DNA TGCGCCAGCAGCTTAACGTCACTAGGAAGCTCCTACAATGAGCAGTTCTTC. It codes for CASSLTSLGSSYNEQFF. V and J are TRBV5-1 and TRBJ2-1; D perhaps matches TRBD2 (5 bases). There are 17 residues in the CDR3. V lost 2 bases to trimming and J lost 0 bases, with 15 bases between them. Germline V gene data show CDR1 as SGHRS and CDR2 as YFSETQ.

This chain links TRBV6-6 with TRBJ1-2; D is unclear. Germline assignment: CDR1 MNHNY and CDR2 SVGAGI (reference sequence). Trimming pared 6 bases from V and 8 bases from J, leaving 10 bases between. This CDR3 is built from 11 residues. The CDR3 region is CASSLLGGYTF. CDR3 DNA: TGTGCCAGCAGCCTACTTGGGGGCTACACCTTC.

This clone was detected once. Germline is not matched at one junction end, which may reflect a read error. The J gene is TRBJ1-5, the V gene TRBV18; D not certain. Germline lookup yields CDR1 KGHSH and CDR2 LQKENI. This CDR3 spans 15 amino acids. The CDR3 DNA reads as TGTGCCAGCTCGCCACAGAGCAATAGCAATCAGCCCCAGCATTTT. Translating it yields CASSPQSNSNQPQHF.

The chain employs TRBV5-1 and TRBJ2-7, with D hard to call. Trimming took off 1 base at V and 5 bases at J, with 16 bases between the two ends. This CDR3 is built from 15 residues. In germline, CDR1 is SGHRS, CDR2 YFSETQ. CDR3 sequence: CASSLLRTESNEQYF. CDR3 in DNA: TGCGCCAGCAGCTTGTTGCGGACGGAATCGAACGAGCAGTACTTC.

CDR3 nucleotides: TGTGCCAGCTCACCTCTGGGACAGGGCTCGAACACTGAAGCTTTCTTT. Its translation: CASSPLGQGSNTEAFF. The gene calls are TRBV18 and TRBJ1-1; 9 nucleotides align to TRBD1. Germline V lookup: CDR1 KGHSH, CDR2 LQKENI. The CDR3 contains 16 residues. With V trimmed by 3 bases and J by 1 base, 6 bases remained unmatched.

This chain connects TRBV2 to TRBJ2-6; 11 bases align to TRBD1. V lost 5 bases, J lost 2 bases, and 5 bases stayed unmatched. The CDR3 has 17 amino acids. Germline values: CDR1 SNHLY, CDR2 FYNNEI. In DNA form, the CDR3 reads TGTGCCAGCAGTTCGGACAGGGGGCTAGCTGGGGCCAACGTCCTGACTTTC. Translation: CASSSDRGLAGANVLTF.

The chain recombines TRBV19 with TRBJ2-1; the D gene is possibly TRBD1 (6 bases). The CDR3 consists of 17 residues. V was cut by 3 bases and J by 3 bases, with 18 bases left in between. CDR1 and CDR2 (germline): LNHDA, SQIVND (reference sequence). The CDR3, as DNA: TGTGCCAGTAGTATTGGGCAGGGGCGGAGTTTCTACAATGAGCAGTTCTTC. This encodes CASSIGQGRSFYNEQFF.

The CDR3 DNA reads TGTGCCAGCAGCCTTCGGACTAGCGGGGACAGCACAGATACGCAGTATTTT. This sequence encodes CASSLRTSGDSTDTQYF. The chain combines TRBV4-2 with TRBJ2-3; 12 positions match TRBD2. The ends lost 4 bases at V and 0 bases at J; junction bases unmatched: 5. The CDR3 contains 17 residues. Germline values: CDR1 LGHNA, CDR2 YNFKEQ.